This TCR beta chain is drawn from a study of response to subunit inactivated influenza vaccine. General study results and limits: Few new T cells, the authors suggested, are recruited by each seasonal influenza vaccination.

This clonotype was picked up a small number of times. Its antigen remains unknown. TCRdb ran MiXCR on the RT-PCR reads and lists one entry per CDR3 protein. The repertoire includes about 520,000 distinct CDR3 sequences, roughly 27% of them detected once, and less than 2.5% sits in the top ten. Between the trimmed V and J ends, which lost 2 bases and 4 bases, there was a span of 12 bases. CDR3 length: 14 amino acids. CDR1 and CDR2 from the germline V gene are SGHRS and YFSETQ. The chain has TRBV5-1 and TRBJ1-1; D not certain. This clonotype was sampled from a man over 45 who received an inactivated influenza vaccine. The starting material was CD4+ T cells sorted from PBMCs, obtained less than 6 days after vaccination. CDR3 DNA sequence: TGCGCCAGCAGCTTTGAAGGTATCGGCACTGAAGCTTTCTTT. This gives the protein CASSFEGIGTEAFF.